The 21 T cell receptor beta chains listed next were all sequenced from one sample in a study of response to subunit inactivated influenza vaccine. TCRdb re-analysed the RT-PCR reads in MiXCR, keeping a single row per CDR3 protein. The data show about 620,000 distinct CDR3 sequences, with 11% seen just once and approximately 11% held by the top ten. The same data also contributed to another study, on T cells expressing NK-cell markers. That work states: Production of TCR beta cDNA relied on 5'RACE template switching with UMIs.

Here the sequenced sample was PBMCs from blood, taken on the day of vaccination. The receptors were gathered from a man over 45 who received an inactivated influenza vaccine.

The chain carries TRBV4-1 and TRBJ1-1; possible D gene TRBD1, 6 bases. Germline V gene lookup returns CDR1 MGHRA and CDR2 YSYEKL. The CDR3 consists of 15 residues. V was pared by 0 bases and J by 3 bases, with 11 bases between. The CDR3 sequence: CASSQDWTVYTEAFF. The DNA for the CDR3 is TGCGCCAGCAGCCAAGATTGGACAGTATACACTGAAGCTTTCTTT.

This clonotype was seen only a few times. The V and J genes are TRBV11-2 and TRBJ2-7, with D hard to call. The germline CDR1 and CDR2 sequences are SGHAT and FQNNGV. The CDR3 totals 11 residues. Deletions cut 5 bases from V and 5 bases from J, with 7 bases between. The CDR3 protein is CASSEVHEQYF. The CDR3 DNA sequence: TGTGCCAGCAGCGAAGTCCACGAGCAGTACTTC.

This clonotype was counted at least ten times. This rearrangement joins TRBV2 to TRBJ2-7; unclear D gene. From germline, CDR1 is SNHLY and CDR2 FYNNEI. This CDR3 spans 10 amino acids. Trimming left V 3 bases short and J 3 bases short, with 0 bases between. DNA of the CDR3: TGTGCCAGCAGTGACTACGAGCAGTACTTC. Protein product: CASSDYEQYF.

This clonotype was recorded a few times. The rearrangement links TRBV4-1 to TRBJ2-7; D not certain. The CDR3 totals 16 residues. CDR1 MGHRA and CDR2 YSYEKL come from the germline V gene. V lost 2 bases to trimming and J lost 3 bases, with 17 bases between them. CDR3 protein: CASSQSFNGIFYEQYF. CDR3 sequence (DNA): TGCGCCAGCAGCCAATCGTTCAATGGGATCTTCTACGAGCAGTACTTC.

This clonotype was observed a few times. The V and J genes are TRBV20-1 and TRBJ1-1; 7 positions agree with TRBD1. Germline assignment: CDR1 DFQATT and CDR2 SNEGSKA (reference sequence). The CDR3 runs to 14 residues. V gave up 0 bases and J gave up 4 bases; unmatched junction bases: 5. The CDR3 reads CSAREGNRGTEAFF. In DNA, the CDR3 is TGCAGTGCTAGAGAGGGGAACAGGGGCACTGAAGCTTTCTTT.

CDR3 amino acids: CASNPGGSTNEKLFF. CDR3 DNA sequence: TGCGCCAGCAACCCAGGGGGTTCAACTAATGAAAAACTGTTTTTT. This chain joins TRBV5-1 and TRBJ1-4; 7 bases agree with TRBD1. Looked up from germline, CDR1 is SGHRS and CDR2 is YFSETQ. The V and J ends lost 6 bases and 0 bases, in that order; junction bases with no gene match: 5. This CDR3 is 15 amino acids long.

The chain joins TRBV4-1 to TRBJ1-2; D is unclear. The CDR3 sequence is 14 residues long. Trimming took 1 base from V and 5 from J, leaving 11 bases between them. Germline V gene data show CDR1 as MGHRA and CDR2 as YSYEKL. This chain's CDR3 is CASSQGSWDYGYTF. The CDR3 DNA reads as TGCGCCAGCAGCCAAGGATCCTGGGATTATGGCTACACCTTC.

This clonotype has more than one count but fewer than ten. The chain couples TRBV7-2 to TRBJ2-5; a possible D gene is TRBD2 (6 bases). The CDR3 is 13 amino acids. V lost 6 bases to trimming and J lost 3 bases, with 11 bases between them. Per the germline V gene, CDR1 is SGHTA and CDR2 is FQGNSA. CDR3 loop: CASRRGREETQYF. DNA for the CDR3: TGTGCCAGCAGGCGGGGCAGGGAAGAGACCCAGTACTTC. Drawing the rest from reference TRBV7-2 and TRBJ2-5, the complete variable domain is GAGVSQSPSNKVTEKGKDVELRCDPISGHTALYWYRQSLGQGLEFLIYFQGNSAPDKSGLPSDRFSAERTGGSVSTLTIQRTQQEDSAVYLCASRRGREETQYFGPGTRLLVL.

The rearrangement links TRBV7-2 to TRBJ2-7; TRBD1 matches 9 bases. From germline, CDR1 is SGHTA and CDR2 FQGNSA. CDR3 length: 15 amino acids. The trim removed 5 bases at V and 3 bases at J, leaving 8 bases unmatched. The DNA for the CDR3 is TGTGCCAGCAGCATACAGACAGGGGGTGACTACGAGCAGTACTTC. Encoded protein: CASSIQTGGDYEQYF.

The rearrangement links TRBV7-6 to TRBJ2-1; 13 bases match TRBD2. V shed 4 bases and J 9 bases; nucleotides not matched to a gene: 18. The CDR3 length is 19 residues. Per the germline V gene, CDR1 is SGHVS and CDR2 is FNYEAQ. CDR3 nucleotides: TGTGCCAGCAGCTCCGGGACTAGCGGGACCCAACGGACCAATCGTGAGCAGTTCTTC. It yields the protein CASSSGTSGTQRTNREQFF.

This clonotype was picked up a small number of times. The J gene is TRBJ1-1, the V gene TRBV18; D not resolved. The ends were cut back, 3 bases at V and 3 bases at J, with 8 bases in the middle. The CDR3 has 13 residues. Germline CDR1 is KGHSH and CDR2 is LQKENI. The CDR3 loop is CASSPFGDTEAFF. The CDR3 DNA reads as TGTGCCAGCTCACCCTTCGGGGACACTGAAGCTTTCTTT.

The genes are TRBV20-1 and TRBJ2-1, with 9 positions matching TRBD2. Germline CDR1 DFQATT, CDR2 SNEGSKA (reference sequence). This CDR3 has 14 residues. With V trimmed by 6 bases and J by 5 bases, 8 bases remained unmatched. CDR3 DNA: TGCAGTGCCTCCGGGACTAGCAGACACAATGAGCAGTTCTTC. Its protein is CSASGTSRHNEQFF.

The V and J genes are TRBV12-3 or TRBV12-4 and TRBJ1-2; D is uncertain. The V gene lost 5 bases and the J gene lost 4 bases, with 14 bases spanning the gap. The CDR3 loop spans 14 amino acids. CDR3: CASSTQAVLYGYTF. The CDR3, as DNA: TGTGCCAGCAGTACCCAAGCCGTGCTCTATGGCTACACCTTC.

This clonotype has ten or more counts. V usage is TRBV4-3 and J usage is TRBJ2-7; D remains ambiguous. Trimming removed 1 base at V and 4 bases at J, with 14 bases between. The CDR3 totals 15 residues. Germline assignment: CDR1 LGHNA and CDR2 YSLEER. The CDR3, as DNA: TGCGCCAGCAGCCAAGTCGCGACGAACTATTACGAGCAGTACTTC. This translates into CASSQVATNYYEQYF.

Written as DNA, the CDR3 is TGCAGCGTTGAAGTGTACCGGGGGGGGTTTGGTTCCTACAATGAGCAGTTCTTC. Protein: CSVEVYRGGFGSYNEQFF. This chain connects TRBV29-1 to TRBJ2-1; 8 bases are shared with TRBD2. The germline V gene has CDR1 SQVTM and CDR2 ANQGSEA. The CDR3 covers 18 residues. With 1 base clipped from V and 1 base from J, the junction kept 12 bases outside the gene matches.

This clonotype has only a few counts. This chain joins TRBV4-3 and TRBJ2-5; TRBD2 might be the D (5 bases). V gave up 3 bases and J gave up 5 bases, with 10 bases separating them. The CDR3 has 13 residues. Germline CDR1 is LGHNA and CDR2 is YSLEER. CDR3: CASSQARGETQYF. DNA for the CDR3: TGCGCCAGCAGCCAGGCTCGAGGGGAGACCCAGTACTTC.

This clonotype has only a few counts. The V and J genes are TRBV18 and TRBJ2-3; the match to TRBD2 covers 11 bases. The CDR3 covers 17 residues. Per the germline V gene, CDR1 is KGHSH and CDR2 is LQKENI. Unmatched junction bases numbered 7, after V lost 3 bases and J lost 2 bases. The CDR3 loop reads CASSPRIAGGITDTQYF. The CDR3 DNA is TGTGCCAGCTCACCTCGGATAGCGGGAGGGATCACAGATACGCAGTATTTT.

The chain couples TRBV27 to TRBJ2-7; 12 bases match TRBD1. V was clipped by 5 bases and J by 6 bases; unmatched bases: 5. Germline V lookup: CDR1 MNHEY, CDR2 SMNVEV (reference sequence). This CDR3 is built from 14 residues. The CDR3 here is CASSAGTGGFEQYF. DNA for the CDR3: TGTGCCAGCAGTGCCGGGACAGGGGGCTTCGAGCAGTACTTC.

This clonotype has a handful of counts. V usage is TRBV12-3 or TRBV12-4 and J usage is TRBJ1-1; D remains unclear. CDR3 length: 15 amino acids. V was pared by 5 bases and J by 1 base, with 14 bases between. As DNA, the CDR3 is TGTGCCAGCAGTCCCTTCGGCGAATCGAACACTGAAGCTTTCTTT. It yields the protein CASSPFGESNTEAFF.

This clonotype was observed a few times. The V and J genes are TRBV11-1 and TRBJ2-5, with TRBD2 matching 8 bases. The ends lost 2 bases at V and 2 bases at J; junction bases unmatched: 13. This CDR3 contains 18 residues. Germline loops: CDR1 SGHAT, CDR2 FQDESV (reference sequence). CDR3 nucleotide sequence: TGTGCCAGCAGCTTAATAGCACTAGCGGAACTCCCGCAAGAGACCCAGTACTTC. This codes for CASSLIALAELPQETQYF.

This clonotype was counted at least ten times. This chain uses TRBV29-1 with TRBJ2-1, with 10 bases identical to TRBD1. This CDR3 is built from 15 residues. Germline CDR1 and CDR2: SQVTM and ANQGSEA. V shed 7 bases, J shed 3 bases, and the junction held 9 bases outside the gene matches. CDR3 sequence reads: CSAYTGTGVYNEQFF. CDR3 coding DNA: TGCAGCGCCTATACCGGGACAGGGGTCTACAATGAGCAGTTCTTC.